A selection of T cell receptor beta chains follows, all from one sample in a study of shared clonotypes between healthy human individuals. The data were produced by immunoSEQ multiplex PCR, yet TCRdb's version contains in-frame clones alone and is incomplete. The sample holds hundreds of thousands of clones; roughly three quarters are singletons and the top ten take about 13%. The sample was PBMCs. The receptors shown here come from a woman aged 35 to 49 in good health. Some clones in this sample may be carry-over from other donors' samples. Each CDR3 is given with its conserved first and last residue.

cdr3_aa: CASSLTPGAREQYF
cdr3_length: 14
v_call: TRBV7-3
j_call: TRBJ2-5

cdr3_aa: CASSPLDSYEQYF
cdr3_length: 13
v_call: TRBV14
j_call: TRBJ2-7

cdr3_aa: CASSLAGATDTQYF
cdr3_length: 14
v_call: TRBV7-3
j_call: TRBJ2-3

cdr3_aa: CASSLYLERGYEQYF
cdr3_length: 15
v_call: TRBV5-1
j_call: TRBJ2-7

cdr3_aa: CASSPQITGELFF
cdr3_length: 13
v_call: TRBV19
j_call: TRBJ2-2

cdr3_aa: CASSLLGLAIPGELFF
cdr3_length: 16
v_call: TRBV7-8
j_call: TRBJ2-2

cdr3_aa: CASSILGYNEQFF
cdr3_length: 13
v_call: TRBV19
j_call: TRBJ2-1

cdr3_aa: CASSSAGTGYTEAFF
cdr3_length: 15
v_call: TRBV11-2
j_call: TRBJ1-1

cdr3_aa: CASSLQRGSSYEQYF
cdr3_length: 15
v_call: TRBV7-8
j_call: TRBJ2-7

cdr3_aa: CASSERDRGQGEKLFF
cdr3_length: 16
v_call: TRBV2
j_call: TRBJ1-4

cdr3_aa: CASSGVGESYEQYF
cdr3_length: 14
v_call: TRBV5-6
j_call: TRBJ2-7

cdr3_aa: CASAPGAIRYGYTF
cdr3_length: 14
v_call: TRBV28
j_call: TRBJ1-2

cdr3_aa: CAWSADRGLGPQHF
cdr3_length: 14
v_call: TRBV30
j_call: TRBJ1-5

cdr3_aa: CASSQQSNQPQHF
cdr3_length: 13
v_call: TRBV7-2
j_call: TRBJ1-5

cdr3_aa: CASSYFELNSPLHF
cdr3_length: 14
v_call: TRBV6-6
j_call: TRBJ1-6

cdr3_aa: CASSLRGRPQETQYF
cdr3_length: 15
v_call: TRBV7-3
j_call: TRBJ2-5

cdr3_aa: CASSQSDTQYF
cdr3_length: 11
v_call: TRBV4-2
j_call: TRBJ2-3

cdr3_aa: CASAGTRSDTQYF
cdr3_length: 13
v_call: TRBV4-1
j_call: TRBJ2-3

cdr3_aa: CASSPQVLTSGRRNTGELFF
cdr3_length: 20
v_call: TRBV18
j_call: TRBJ2-2

cdr3_aa: CAWSVSGGGTQYF
cdr3_length: 13
v_call: TRBV30
j_call: TRBJ2-5

cdr3_aa: CASSRGGGYNEQFF
cdr3_length: 14
v_call: TRBV7-3
j_call: TRBJ2-1

cdr3_aa: CSVSNRADEKLFF
cdr3_length: 13
v_call: TRBV29-1
j_call: TRBJ1-4

cdr3_aa: CASSGKGLSGNTIYF
cdr3_length: 15
v_call: TRBV2
j_call: TRBJ1-3

cdr3_aa: CATSRVGLEQFF
cdr3_length: 12
v_call: TRBV15
j_call: TRBJ2-1

cdr3_aa: CASSVAGGTGAYNEQFF
cdr3_length: 17
v_call: TRBV9
j_call: TRBJ2-1

cdr3_aa: CASSPETSGSDIQYF
cdr3_length: 15
v_call: TRBV9
j_call: TRBJ2-4

cdr3_aa: CASRNDRPIYGYTF
cdr3_length: 14
v_call: TRBV6-5
j_call: TRBJ1-2

cdr3_aa: CASSAGLAGGEQYF
cdr3_length: 14
v_call: TRBV7-3
j_call: TRBJ2-7

cdr3_aa: CASSLSSRAGPQHF
cdr3_length: 14
v_call: TRBV7-9
j_call: TRBJ1-5

cdr3_aa: CASSLAGGVQETQYF
cdr3_length: 15
v_call: TRBV18
j_call: TRBJ2-5

cdr3_aa: CASSPLAGATNEKLFF
cdr3_length: 16
v_call: TRBV7-8
j_call: TRBJ1-4

cdr3_aa: CASSYAGTEYNEQFF
cdr3_length: 15
v_call: TRBV11-2
j_call: TRBJ2-1

cdr3_aa: CASSQDERGGATGELFF
cdr3_length: 17
v_call: TRBV4-1
j_call: TRBJ2-2

cdr3_aa: CASSLGQGPETQYF
cdr3_length: 14
v_call: TRBV28
j_call: TRBJ2-5

cdr3_aa: CASSVGLADNEQFF
cdr3_length: 14
v_call: TRBV9
j_call: TRBJ2-1

cdr3_aa: CASSPGREGNEQFF
cdr3_length: 14
v_call: TRBV19
j_call: TRBJ2-1

cdr3_aa: CASSLDRNYGYTF
cdr3_length: 13
v_call: TRBV18
j_call: TRBJ1-2

cdr3_aa: CASSKWELSGGRAMIEQYF
cdr3_length: 19
v_call: TRBV19
j_call: TRBJ2-7

cdr3_aa: CASSLDRGRDKAFF
cdr3_length: 14
v_call: TRBV5-1
j_call: TRBJ1-1

cdr3_aa: CASSFSRETQYF
cdr3_length: 12
v_call: TRBV19
j_call: TRBJ2-5

cdr3_aa: CATSLDRYGYTF
cdr3_length: 12
v_call: TRBV15
j_call: TRBJ1-2

cdr3_aa: CAISESPGVSYEQYF
cdr3_length: 15
v_call: TRBV10-3
j_call: TRBJ2-7

cdr3_aa: CASSLVGGRSNTGELFF
cdr3_length: 17
v_call: TRBV7-9
j_call: TRBJ2-2

cdr3_aa: CASSEPHRGSSYEQYF
cdr3_length: 16
v_call: TRBV5-1
j_call: TRBJ2-7

cdr3_aa: CASSDPGEPRVYEQFF
cdr3_length: 16
v_call: TRBV6-1
j_call: TRBJ2-1

cdr3_aa: CASASWDTLNEQFF
cdr3_length: 14
v_call: TRBV2
j_call: TRBJ2-1

cdr3_aa: CAWSVQGAANEQFF
cdr3_length: 14
v_call: TRBV30
j_call: TRBJ2-1

cdr3_aa: CASSPKGVWFSYGYTF
cdr3_length: 16
v_call: TRBV14
j_call: TRBJ1-2

cdr3_aa: CASKPGGGQGNFF
cdr3_length: 13
v_call: TRBV28
j_call: TRBJ1-4

cdr3_aa: CASSFGGVNEQFF
cdr3_length: 13
v_call: TRBV11-3
j_call: TRBJ2-1